One and the same sample provided the 12 T cell receptor beta chains below, sequenced in a study of CD8+CD57+ T cells in acquired aplastic anemia. Genomic DNA provided the template from which TCR beta VDJ and CDR3 profiles were obtained. One entry per CDR3 protein results from TCRdb running MiXCR on the reads. The sample holds some 240,000 distinct CDR3 sequences; about a third are singletons and the top ten take 1.1%. The specimen was sorted CD4+, CD8+, or CD8+CD57+ T cells (not recorded which) from PBMCs. The source is a human donor in good health, serving as a control.

The chain uses TRBV5-1 and TRBJ1-1, with D maybe TRBD1 (6 bases). From germline, CDR1 is SGHRS and CDR2 YFSETQ. This CDR3 contains 15 residues. V was trimmed by 0 bases and J by 5 bases, leaving 14 bases between them. CDR3 region: CASSLDPRGHTEAFF. The CDR3 DNA follows: TGCGCCAGCAGCTTGGACCCCAGGGGACATACTGAAGCTTTCTTT. The complete variable domain, with remaining parts taken from reference TRBV5-1 and TRBJ1-1, reads KAGVTQTPRYLIKTRGQQVTLSCSPISGHRSVSWYQQTPGQGLQFLFEYFSETQRNKGNFPGRFSGRQFSNSRSEMNVSTLELGDSALYLCASSLDPRGHTEAFFGQGTRLTVV.

The chain has TRBV12-3 or TRBV12-4 and TRBJ1-1; no reliable D call. Trimming left V 3 bases short and J 4 bases short, with 15 bases between. CDR3 length equals 15 residues. The CDR3 spells CASSFGVTVGTEAFF. The CDR3 coding sequence is TGTGCCAGCAGTTTTGGGGTCACTGTTGGCACTGAAGCTTTCTTT.

The rearrangement joins TRBV7-9 to TRBJ1-2; D perhaps matches TRBD1 (5 bases). The germline CDR1 and CDR2 sequences are SEHNR and FQNEAQ (reference sequence). The germline V and J ends were trimmed by 8 bases and 4 bases, with 11 bases remaining between them. The CDR3 runs 12 residues. CDR3 sequence: CASAGFSYGYTF. The CDR3 DNA sequence: TGTGCCAGCGCAGGGTTTAGCTATGGCTACACCTTC.

The CDR3 coding sequence is TGTGCCAGCAGCTTAGCGGCACGGCGTGGGCAAGAGACCCAGTACTTC. Protein product: CASSLAARRGQETQYF. The chain joins TRBV7-8 to TRBJ2-5; unclear D gene. The CDR3 sequence is 16 residues long. In germline, CDR1 is SGHVS, CDR2 FQNEAQ. V was clipped by 0 bases and J by 2 bases, with 13 bases between them.

CDR3 region: CASRRPGTELYEQYF. In nucleotides, the CDR3 is TGTGCCAGCAGGCGTCCCGGGACAGAGCTATACGAGCAGTACTTC. The rearrangement joins TRBV11-2 to TRBJ2-7; 7 bases map to TRBD1. CDR1 and CDR2 (germline): SGHAT, FQNNGV. The CDR3 has 15 residues. The V and J ends lost 6 bases and 4 bases, in that order; junction bases with no gene match: 12. Complete variable domain (other parts from reference TRBV11-2 and TRBJ2-7): EAGVAQSPRYKIIEKRQSVAFWCNPISGHATLYWYQQILGQGPKLLIQFQNNGVVDDSQLPKDRFSAERLKGVDSTLKIQPAKLEDSAVYLCASRRPGTELYEQYFGPGTRLTVT.

This clonotype was detected a few times. J is TRBJ2-1 and V is TRBV5-1; no clear D gene. Trimming stripped 1 base from V and 0 bases from J, with 8 bases between. The length of the CDR3 is 15 residues. CDR1 and CDR2 from the germline V gene are SGHRS and YFSETQ. The CDR3 loop reads CASSLSSFSYNEQFF. The CDR3 DNA reads TGCGCCAGCAGCTTGTCGAGTTTCTCCTACAATGAGCAGTTCTTC.

This clonotype was detected only a few times. This chain links TRBV18 with TRBJ2-5; D is uncertain. In germline, CDR1 is KGHSH, CDR2 LQKENI. The CDR3 has 12 amino acids. Trimming cost V 3 bases and J 0 bases, with 2 bases left between them. The chain's CDR3 is CASSPNQETQYF. The DNA for the CDR3 is TGTGCCAGCTCACCGAACCAAGAGACCCAGTACTTC.

The chain carries TRBV20-1 and TRBJ2-5, with 9 bases fitting TRBD1. Trimming removed 5 bases from V and 4 bases from J; junction bases left unmatched: 5. The CDR3 length is 13 residues. CDR1 and CDR2 (germline): DFQATT, SNEGSKA (reference sequence). DNA for the CDR3: TGCAGTGCTCTAAGGACAGGGGCAGAGACCCAGTACTTC. This codes for CSALRTGAETQYF.

This clonotype was counted between two and nine times. The chain couples TRBV25-1 to TRBJ2-3; 9 bases are shared with TRBD2. The trim removed 2 bases at V and 0 bases at J, leaving 0 bases unmatched. Germline V gene data show CDR1 as MGHDK and CDR2 as SYGVNS. There are 15 residues in the CDR3. CDR3 protein: CASSELAGSTDTQYF. CDR3 sequence (DNA): TGTGCCAGCAGTGAACTAGCGGGGAGCACAGATACGCAGTATTTT.

The chain's CDR3 is CAKQGNLNSPLHF. The CDR3 DNA reads as TGTGCCAAACAGGGGAATCTTAATTCACCCCTCCACTTT. V and J are TRBV25-1 and TRBJ1-6; 7 nucleotides line up with TRBD1. The V and J ends lost 10 bases and 6 bases, in that order; junction bases with no gene match: 6. CDR3 size: 13 residues. CDR1 is MGHDK and CDR2 is SYGVNS in the germline V gene. The full variable domain, its missing parts supplied by reference TRBV25-1 and TRBJ1-6, is EADIYQTPRYLVIGTGKKITLECSQTMGHDKMYWYQQDPGMELHLIHYSYGVNSTEKGDLSSESTVSRIRTEHFPLTLESARPSHTSQYLCAKQGNLNSPLHFGNGTRLTVT.

This clonotype was recorded many times. This chain connects TRBV20-1 to TRBJ2-3, with D perhaps given as TRBD1 or TRBD2 (5 bases each). The CDR3 covers 15 residues. The germline CDR1 and CDR2 sequences are DFQATT and SNEGSKA (reference sequence). Trimming took 3 bases from V and 8 from J, leaving 21 bases between them. CDR3: CSARGLVEGPGTQYF. CDR3 DNA: TGCAGTGCTAGGGGGCTTGTTGAGGGCCCTGGTACGCAGTATTTT.

This clonotype came up many times. The gene calls are TRBV20-1 and TRBJ2-3; 8 nucleotides line up with TRBD2. The CDR3 is 15 residues long. Germline trimming cut 6 bases from V and 0 bases from J; bases unmatched to any gene: 8. Germline lookup yields CDR1 DFQATT and CDR2 SNEGSKA (reference sequence). CDR3 nucleotide sequence: TGCAGTGCCCGCAGGAGCGGGGGAAGCACAGATACGCAGTATTTT. Protein: CSARRSGGSTDTQYF.